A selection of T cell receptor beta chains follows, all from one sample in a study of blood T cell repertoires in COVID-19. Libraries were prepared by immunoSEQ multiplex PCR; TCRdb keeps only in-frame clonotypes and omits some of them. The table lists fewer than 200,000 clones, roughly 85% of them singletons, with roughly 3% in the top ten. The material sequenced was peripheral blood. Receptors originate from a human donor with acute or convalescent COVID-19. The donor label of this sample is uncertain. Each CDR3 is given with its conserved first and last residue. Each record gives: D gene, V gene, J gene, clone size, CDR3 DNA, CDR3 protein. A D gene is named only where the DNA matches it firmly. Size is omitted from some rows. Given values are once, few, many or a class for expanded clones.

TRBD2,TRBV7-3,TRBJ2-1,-,TGTGCCAGCAGCGAACTTTGGACTAGAGACTACAATGAGCAGTTCTTC,CASSELWTRDYNEQFF
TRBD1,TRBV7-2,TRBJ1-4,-,TGTGCCAGCAGCTCCGACAGGGGTAATGAAAAACTGTTTTTT,CASSSDRGNEKLFF
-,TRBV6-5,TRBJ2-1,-,TGTGCCAGCAGTTACACCGGGACACGGATTAATGAGCAGTTCTTC,CASSYTGTRINEQFF
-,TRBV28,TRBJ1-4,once,TGTGCCAGCAGTTTTGCTTATAGCGGAAATGAAAAACTGTTTTTT,CASSFAYSGNEKLFF
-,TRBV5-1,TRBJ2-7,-,TGCGCCAGCAGCGAAAACAGGCCAGACCACGAGCAGTACTTC,CASSENRPDHEQYF
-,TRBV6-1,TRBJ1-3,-,TGTGCCAGCAGTGAAAGAACCGGGGTAGCCGGAAACACCATATATTTT,CASSERTGVAGNTIYF
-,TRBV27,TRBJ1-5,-,TGTGCCAGCAGTCCCCTCCGAGACAGTCGCAATCAGCCCCAGCATTTT,CASSPLRDSRNQPQHF
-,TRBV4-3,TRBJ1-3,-,TGCGCCAGCAGCCAAGGGTTCCAGGGGAGTAAGCTCTCTGGAAACACCATATATTTT,CASSQGFQGSKLSGNTIYF
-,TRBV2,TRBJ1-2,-,TGTGCCAGCAGTGAACTAGTAGTTACAGACAGATCTAGATATGGCTACACCTTC,CASSELVVTDRSRYGYTF
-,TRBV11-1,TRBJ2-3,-,TGTGCCAGCAGCTTTAATCCGACTAGCACAGATACGCAGTATTTT,CASSFNPTSTDTQYF
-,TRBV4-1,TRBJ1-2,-,TGCGCCAGCAGCCAAGGGAGGTACGTAGGCAGGGAGGTTGACTACACCTTC,CASSQGRYVGREVDYTF
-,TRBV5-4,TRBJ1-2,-,TGTGCCAGCAGCAATAAAGCGGACTATGGCTACACCTTC,CASSNKADYGYTF
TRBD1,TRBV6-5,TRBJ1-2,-,TGTGCCAGCAGTCTCAGGACAGGCGGAGGGTATGGCTACACCTTC,CASSLRTGGGYGYTF
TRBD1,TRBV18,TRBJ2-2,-,TGTGCCAGCTCCCCACAGGGGGCAAAGAACACCGGGGAGCTGTTTTTT,CASSPQGAKNTGELFF
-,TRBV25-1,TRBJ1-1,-,TGTGCCAGCAGTGAATTTGGCGAAGGGGGCACTGAAGCTTTCTTT,CASSEFGEGGTEAFF
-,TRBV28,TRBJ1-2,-,TGTGCCAGCAGTTTGGGCAGGGGTGCCTATGGCTACACCTTC,CASSLGRGAYGYTF
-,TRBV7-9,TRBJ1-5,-,TGTGCCAGCAGCTTAGTCGGAGGGGCACAGCCCCAGCATTTT,CASSLVGGAQPQHF
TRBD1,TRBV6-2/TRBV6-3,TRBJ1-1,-,TGTGCCAGCAGCTATCCGGGACAGGGGAACACTGAAGCTTTCTTT,CASSYPGQGNTEAFF
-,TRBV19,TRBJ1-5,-,TGTGCCAGTAGGATCCGACGGGGAGATAGCAATCAGCCCCAGCATTTT,CASRIRRGDSNQPQHF
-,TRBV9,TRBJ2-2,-,TGTGCCAGCAGCGCCCCAGGGGGGAACGCCGGGGAGCTGTTTTTT,CASSAPGGNAGELFF
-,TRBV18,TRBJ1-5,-,TGTGCCAGCTCCTACCAATCCTCACAGACCAATCAGCCCCAGCATTTT,CASSYQSSQTNQPQHF
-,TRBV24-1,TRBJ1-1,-,TGTGCCACCTCATCTACAGGGTCTCCTGAAGGAGCTTTCTTT,CATSSTGSPEGAFF
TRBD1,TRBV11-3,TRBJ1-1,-,TGTGCCAGCAGCCCCGACAGGGGGAGAACTGAAGCTTTCTTT,CASSPDRGRTEAFF
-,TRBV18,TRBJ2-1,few,TGTGCCAGCTCACCGTCAGGGCTCAGCTCCATATACAATGAGCAGTTCTTC,CASSPSGLSSIYNEQFF
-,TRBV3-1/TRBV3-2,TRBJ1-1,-,TGTGCCAGCAGTCAGTCATCAGTGAACACTGAAGCTTTCTTT,CASSQSSVNTEAFF
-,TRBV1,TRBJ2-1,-,TGCACCAGCAGCCAAGGTCACGGGACAAACTACAATGAGCAGTTCTTC,CTSSQGHGTNYNEQFF
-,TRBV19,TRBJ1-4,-,TGTGCCAGTAGTAACAGGGCTTTGGAAAAACTGTTTTTT,CASSNRALEKLFF
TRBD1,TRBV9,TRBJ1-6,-,TGTGCCAGCAGCGGAAGACAGGGTGGGACCTATAATTCACCCCTCCACTTT,CASSGRQGGTYNSPLHF
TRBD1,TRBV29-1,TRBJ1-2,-,TGCAGCGTGGACCACACAGGGGTTTATGGCTACACCTTC,CSVDHTGVYGYTF
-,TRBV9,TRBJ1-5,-,TGTGCCAGCAGCGTAGGTGTGGGGGGAAGCAATCAGCCCCAGCATTTT,CASSVGVGGSNQPQHF
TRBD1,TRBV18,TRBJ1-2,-,TGTGCCAGCTCACCGCACCCACCGGGACAGCCCTATGGCTACACCTTC,CASSPHPPGQPYGYTF
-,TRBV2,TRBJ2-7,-,TGTGCCAGCTTCCTAGTGCGCGAGCAGTACTTC,CASFLVREQYF
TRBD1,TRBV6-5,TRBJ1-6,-,TGTGCCAGCAACTCAGGACAGGGCGACGGTTCACCCCTCCACTTT,CASNSGQGDGSPLHF
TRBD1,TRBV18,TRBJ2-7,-,TGTGCCAGCTCACCACCAGGGGGCACCTACGAGCAGTACTTC,CASSPPGGTYEQYF
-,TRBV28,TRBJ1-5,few,TGTGCCAGCGTGGTAGAGAGCAATCAGCCCCAGCATTTT,CASVVESNQPQHF
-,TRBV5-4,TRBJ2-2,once,TGTGCCAGCAGCCCAGGGGATAGGAACACCGGGGAGCTGTTTTTT,CASSPGDRNTGELFF
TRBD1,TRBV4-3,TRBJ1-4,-,TGCGCCAGCAGCCATGACAGGGGTCGCGAAAAACTGTTTTTT,CASSHDRGREKLFF
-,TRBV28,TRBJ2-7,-,TGTGCCAGCAGTGGGGGGGCAACTACTTCCTACGAGCAGTACTTC,CASSGGATTSYEQYF
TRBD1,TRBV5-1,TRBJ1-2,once,TGCGCCAGCAGCTCGCGGACAGGGGGGTATAACTATGGCTACACCTTC,CASSSRTGGYNYGYTF
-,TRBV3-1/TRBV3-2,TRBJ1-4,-,TGTGCCAGCAGCCTCTACAGGGTCTCCGAAAAACTGTTTTTT,CASSLYRVSEKLFF
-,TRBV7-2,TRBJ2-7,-,TGTGCCAGCAGCTCCTACACTAGCATAACCAGGGGGGACACCTACGAGCAGTACTTC,CASSSYTSITRGDTYEQYF
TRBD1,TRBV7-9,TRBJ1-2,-,TGTGCCAGCAGCTCAGGGACAGGAGGCAATCAGGGTGGCTACACCTTC,CASSSGTGGNQGGYTF
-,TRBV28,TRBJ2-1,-,TGTGCCAGCACAAAGAGACTAGACAATGAGCAGTTCTTC,CASTKRLDNEQFF
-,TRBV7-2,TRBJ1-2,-,TGTGCCAGCAGCTTAACGTCCACCGATACAGATAACTATGGCTACACCTTC,CASSLTSTDTDNYGYTF
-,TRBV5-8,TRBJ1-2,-,TGTGCCAGCAGCTCCGGCCCCACGCGGAATGGCTACACCTTC,CASSSGPTRNGYTF
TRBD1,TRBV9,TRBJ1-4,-,TGTGCCAGCAGCGCCCATAGGACAGGGGTTGAAAAACTGTTTTTT,CASSAHRTGVEKLFF
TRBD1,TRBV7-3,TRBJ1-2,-,TGTGCCAGCAGCTTATACGGGACAGGGGATTATGGCTACACCTTC,CASSLYGTGDYGYTF
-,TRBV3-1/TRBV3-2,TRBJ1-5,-,TGTGCCAGCAGCCAAGATAGGAGGGGCCAGCCCCAGCATTTT,CASSQDRRGQPQHF
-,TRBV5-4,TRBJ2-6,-,TGTGCCAGCAGCTTCCCCGGGACTTCTGGGGCCAACGTCCTGACTTTC,CASSFPGTSGANVLTF
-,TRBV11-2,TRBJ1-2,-,TGTGCCAGCAGCTTAGCTCCCCGGGACAAAACCAAATTC,CASSLAPRDKTKF
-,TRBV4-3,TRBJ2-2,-,TGCGCCAGCAGCCTAACTCCTCTTGCCGGGGAGCTGTTTTTT,CASSLTPLAGELFF
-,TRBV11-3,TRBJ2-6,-,TGTGCCAGCAGCCCGACGGGGTCCGGGGCCAACGTCCTGACTTTC,CASSPTGSGANVLTF